One TCR beta chain is described in this entry. The sample comes from a study of blood T cell repertoires in COVID-19. V lost 4 bases, J lost 4 bases, and 2 bases stayed unmatched. Germline CDR1 SGHRS, CDR2 YFSETQ. The CDR3 spans 14 residues. How the authors handled the data: Scientists estimated how many nucleated cells there were by amplifying reference gene primers. Sequencing used immunoSEQ multiplex PCR; TCRdb keeps in-frame clones, though not all of them. The V and J calls and clone size come from that table; D and trimming were worked out from the DNA. The sample holds approximately 130,000 clones, roughly 81% seen once.

This chain joins TRBV5-1 and TRBJ2-5; 12 bases map to TRBD1. Sequenced input: peripheral blood. The source is a human donor in a cohort sampled during active COVID-19. CDR3 nucleotides: TGCGCCAGCAGCGGGACAGGGGGCGCAGAGACCCAGTACTTC. Protein sequence: CASSGTGGAETQYF. Full variable domain (rest looked up from reference TRBV5-1 and TRBJ2-5): KAGVTQTPRYLIKTRGQQVTLSCSPISGHRSVSWYQQTPGQGLQFLFEYFSETQRNKGNFPGRFSGRQFSNSRSEMNVSTLELGDSALYLCASSGTGGAETQYFGPGTRLLVL.